These 18 T cell receptor beta chains originate from one sample sequenced in a study of T cell responses to AZD1222 COVID-19 vaccine. Generated by immunoSEQ multiplex PCR, the TCRdb table keeps only in-frame clones and is missing some. The sample holds approximately 84,000 clones, 80% to 90% seen once. This material consisted of peripheral blood, taken on day 0 of AZD1222 vaccination. The receptors were gathered from an adult in good health.

The chain combines TRBV2 with TRBJ1-5, with D tentatively TRBD1 (5 bases). Germline V gives CDR1 SNHLY, CDR2 FYNNEI. The CDR3 consists of 15 residues. The V and J ends lost 6 bases and 2 bases respectively, with 14 bases between them. The CDR3 spells CASRDRDGGNQPQHF. The DNA of the CDR3 is TGTGCCAGCAGAGACCGGGACGGCGGCAATCAGCCCCAGCATTTT.

The chain is built from TRBV6-6 and TRBJ2-3; 11 bases fit TRBD2. Germline trimming cut 6 bases from V and 4 bases from J; bases unmatched to any gene: 6. Germline CDR1 MNHNY, CDR2 SVGAGI (reference sequence). The CDR3 spans 15 residues. The CDR3 DNA sequence: TGTGCCAGCAGGACACTAGCGGGAGCATCAGATACGCAGTATTTT. Protein sequence: CASRTLAGASDTQYF.

This clone occurred once. This rearrangement joins TRBV24-1 to TRBJ2-1; 10 nucleotides line up with TRBD1. This CDR3 has 11 amino acids. The trim removed 9 bases at V and 14 bases at J, leaving 6 bases unmatched. Per the germline V gene, CDR1 is KGHDR and CDR2 is SFDVKD. CDR3 bases: TGTGCCACCGTCGACAGGGGGCGAAAGTTCTTC. Protein product: CATVDRGRKFF.

The chain is built from TRBV29-1 and TRBJ1-2; no clear D gene. In germline, CDR1 is SQVTM, CDR2 ANQGSEA. The CDR3 totals 10 residues. Trimming removed 6 bases from V and 6 bases from J, with 8 bases in between. CDR3 loop: CSVLEDGYTF. DNA for the CDR3: TGCAGCGTCCTCGAGGATGGCTACACCTTC.

This clone came up once. V is TRBV5-1 and J is TRBJ1-2, with D uncertain. From germline, CDR1 is SGHRS and CDR2 YFSETQ. V lost 0 bases and J lost 2, with 11 bases in between. This CDR3 has 15 residues. The DNA of the CDR3 is TGCGCCAGCAGCTTGGAGGCAGGACCAAACTATGGCTACACCTTC. As protein: CASSLEAGPNYGYTF. The complete variable domain, with remaining parts taken from reference TRBV5-1 and TRBJ1-2, reads KAGVTQTPRYLIKTRGQQVTLSCSPISGHRSVSWYQQTPGQGLQFLFEYFSETQRNKGNFPGRFSGRQFSNSRSEMNVSTLELGDSALYLCASSLEAGPNYGYTFGSGTRLTVV.

This clone was recorded once. The chain joins TRBV10-3 to TRBJ1-4; D remains ambiguous. The CDR3 is 13 residues long. Trimming stripped 7 bases from V and 4 bases from J, with 10 bases between. Germline V gene sequence: CDR1 ENHRY, CDR2 SYGVKD. CDR3 in amino acids: CAIKGQSNEKLFF. The CDR3 DNA sequence: TGTGCCATCAAAGGTCAGAGTAATGAAAAACTGTTTTTT.

V gene TRBV5-8 combines with J gene TRBJ2-2; 9 bases fit TRBD1. This CDR3 has 13 amino acids. The V gene end was trimmed by 5 bases and the J gene end by 9 bases; junction bases not matched to a gene: 5. From germline, CDR1 is SGHTS and CDR2 YDEGEE. The CDR3 DNA sequence: TGTGCCAGCAGTCTGGGACAGGGCCGGGAGCTGTTTTTT. Protein: CASSLGQGRELFF. Full variable domain (outside the CDR3, taken from reference TRBV5-8 and TRBJ2-2): EAGVTQSPTHLIKTRGQQATLRCSPISGHTSVYWYQQALGLGLQFLLWYDEGEERNRGNFPPRFSGRQFPNYSSELNVNALELEDSALYLCASSLGQGRELFFGEGSRLTVL.

In its sample, this clone was seen once. The chain uses TRBV15 and TRBJ1-5; D not certain. Per germline, CDR1 LNHNV and CDR2 YYDKDF (reference sequence). Trimming stripped 4 bases from V and 11 bases from J, with 12 bases between. The CDR3 spans 12 residues. CDR3 in DNA: TGTGCCACCAGCACTCGGACGGGTTCCCAGCATTTT. Its translation: CATSTRTGSQHF.

This clone has a single count. Other DNA sequences in the same sample also yield this CDR3. The chain links TRBV18 to TRBJ1-2, with 8 bases identical to TRBD1. Germline assignment: CDR1 KGHSH and CDR2 LQKENI. CDR3 length: 14 residues. V shed 2 bases and J 2 bases; nucleotides not matched to a gene: 1. The DNA for the CDR3 is TGTGCCAGCTCACCAGGACAGGGAAACTATGGCTACACCTTC. Translated: CASSPGQGNYGYTF. Full variable domain (remainder filled in from reference TRBV18 and TRBJ1-2): NAGVMQNPRHLVRRRGQEARLRCSPMKGHSHVYWYRQLPEEGLKFMVYLQKENIIDESGMPKERFSAEFPKEGPSILRIQQVVRGDSAAYFCASSPGQGNYGYTFGSGTRLTVV.

The rearrangement links TRBV28 to TRBJ2-2, with D possibly being TRBD2 (7 bases). V lost 5 bases to trimming and J lost 0 bases, with 16 bases between them. The CDR3 extends over 17 amino acids. Germline CDR1 and CDR2: MDHEN and SYDVKM. CDR3 loop: CASSPWGGASNTGELFF. CDR3 nucleotide sequence: TGTGCCAGCAGTCCCTGGGGGGGGGCCTCGAACACCGGGGAGCTGTTTTTT.

The chain employs TRBV4-3 and TRBJ1-1; D unclear. CDR1 is LGHNA and CDR2 is YSLEER in the germline V gene. V lost 0 bases, J lost 7 bases, and 9 bases lay in between. The CDR3 spans 13 residues. The DNA for the CDR3 is TGCGCCAGCAGCCAAGATGGTGCTGGTGAAGCTTTCTTT. Residues: CASSQDGAGEAFF.

This rearrangement joins TRBV9 to TRBJ1-1; no firm D call. Trimming removed 0 bases at V and 3 bases at J, with 9 bases between. The germline CDR1 and CDR2 sequences are SGDLS and YYNGEE. This CDR3 spans 14 amino acids. The CDR3 sequence: CASSVDPVDTEAFF. CDR3 nucleotides: TGTGCCAGCAGCGTAGATCCGGTGGACACTGAAGCTTTCTTT.

This rearrangement joins TRBV7-8 to TRBJ1-2, with 12 bases matching TRBD1. The CDR3 loop spans 19 amino acids. The V and J ends lost 5 bases and 3 bases, in that order; junction bases with no gene match: 16. Germline V gene data show CDR1 as SGHVS and CDR2 as FQNEAQ. The CDR3 here is CASSLGTGTGGAGDYGYTF. For the CDR3, the DNA is TGTGCCAGCAGCCTCGGAACCGGGACAGGGGGCGCGGGTGACTATGGCTACACCTTC.

The chain has TRBV7-9 and TRBJ1-4, with unresolved D. Germline CDR1 SEHNR, CDR2 FQNEAQ (reference sequence). CDR3 length: 14 amino acids. The V and J ends lost 7 bases and 0 bases respectively, with 9 bases between them. The CDR3 nucleotides are TGTGCCAGCAACGAACTTGCAACTAATGAAAAACTGTTTTTT. Translation: CASNELATNEKLFF.

The chain uses TRBV24-1 and TRBJ2-3, with 9 positions matching TRBD2. CDR3 size: 19 residues. The germline V gene encodes CDR1 KGHDR and CDR2 SFDVKD. The V and J ends lost 5 bases and 4 bases, in that order; junction bases with no gene match: 18. The CDR3 nucleotides read TGTGCCACCAGTGGCCTATCCCGTGGGGCTAGCGGGATACCAGATACGCAGTATTTT. Amino acids: CATSGLSRGASGIPDTQYF.

This chain links TRBV9 with TRBJ2-3; 8 bases are shared with TRBD1. The CDR3 covers 16 residues. J was trimmed by 2 bases and V by 1 base; bases with no gene match: 6. Germline CDR1 SGDLS, CDR2 YYNGEE. The CDR3 DNA reads as TGTGCCAGCAGCGTACGGGACAGGAATATCACAGATACGCAGTATTTT. This encodes CASSVRDRNITDTQYF.

The chain recombines TRBV19 with TRBJ1-4; TRBD1 might be the D (5 bases). The CDR3 runs to 16 residues. CDR1 is LNHDA, CDR2 SQIVND, per germline (reference sequence). V dropped 4 bases and J dropped 0 bases, with 12 bases sitting between them. The CDR3 DNA is TGTGCCAGTAGTACCCCGGACACCGCAACTAATGAAAAACTGTTTTTT. This translates into CASSTPDTATNEKLFF.

The chain is built from TRBV12-3 or TRBV12-4 and TRBJ1-1, with D tentatively TRBD1 (6 bases). The ends were cut back, 6 bases at V and 3 bases at J, with 11 bases in the middle. The CDR3 totals 13 residues. CDR3 DNA sequence: TGTGCCAGCAGGAGGGGGGTTGACACTGAAGCTTTCTTT. As protein: CASRRGVDTEAFF.